This T cell receptor (beta chain) originates from a study of shared clonotypes between healthy human individuals. Here immunoSEQ multiplex PCR was the method, and the copy in TCRdb shows in-frame clones only, minus some. The table records more than 2 million clones, roughly 95% of them present only once. A split of CD4+ cells into CD45RA+ naive and CD45RA-negative memory subsets was performed. The V segment lost 4 bases and the J segment 5 bases; nucleotides outside the gene matches: 8. Germline V CDR1 and CDR2: KGHSH, LQKENI. The CDR3 spans 15 residues. This clone appeared a single time. The antigen is unknown. Whole-study results and caveats: Memory subsets generally showed lower estimated richness than naive subsets.

The chain recombines TRBV18 with TRBJ2-7; 10 nucleotides match TRBD1. The TCR comes from a man aged 18 to 30 in good health. The sequenced sample consisted of naive CD4+ T cells sorted from blood. Described subset: CD45RA+ positively selected. The CDR3 spells CASSHTTGGEDEQYF. The DNA of the CDR3 is TGTGCCAGCTCACACACGACAGGGGGCGAGGACGAGCAGTACTTC.